The 20 T cell receptor beta chains reported below all come from one sample, sequenced in a study of shared clonotypes between healthy human individuals. TCRdb's copy holds only in-frame clones and misses some; the assay was immunoSEQ multiplex PCR. This table holds 2 million to 3 million clones, 90% to 95% found once. The material sequenced was naive CD4+ T cells from PBMCs. This sample's subset: CD45RA+ positively selected. These receptors originate from a man younger than 35 in good health. Some clones in this sample may be carry-over from other donors' samples.

Only one count was recorded for this clone. The genes are TRBV9 and TRBJ1-3; no firm D call. The germline CDR1 and CDR2 sequences are SGDLS and YYNGEE. The CDR3 runs 16 residues. V lost 4 bases and J lost 0, with 14 bases in between. CDR3 in amino acids: CASSPRWTSSGNTIYF. The CDR3 DNA reads as TGTGCCAGCAGCCCCCGGTGGACTTCCTCTGGAAACACCATATATTTT.

J is TRBJ1-5 and V is TRBV7-8; a possible D gene is TRBD1 (5 bases). Germline loops: CDR1 SGHVS, CDR2 FQNEAQ. V shed 7 bases and J shed 1 base, with 17 bases lying between them. This CDR3 is 16 amino acids long. The CDR3 sequence: CASTGARLGSNQPQHF. In nucleotides, the CDR3 is TGTGCCAGCACCGGGGCCCGGCTGGGAAGCAATCAGCCCCAGCATTTT. Full variable domain (outside the CDR3, taken from reference TRBV7-8 and TRBJ1-5): GAGVSQSPRYKVAKRGQDVALRCDPISGHVSLFWYQQALGQGPEFLTYFQNEAQLDKSGLPSDRFFAERPEGSVSTLKIQRTQQEDSAVYLCASTGARLGSNQPQHFGDGTRLSIL.

With respect to this clone: This specimen includes other DNA sequences encoding the same CDR3. The chain is built from TRBV7-2 and TRBJ1-4; the D gene is possibly TRBD1 (5 bases). The CDR3 has 14 residues. The ends were cut back, 1 base at V and 8 bases at J, with 11 bases in the middle. Germline V CDR1 and CDR2: SGHTA, FQGNSA. The CDR3 sequence: CASSLGQGREKLFF. The CDR3 DNA follows: TGTGCCAGCAGCTTAGGTCAGGGCCGGGAAAAACTGTTTTTT. The whole variable domain, filled in from reference TRBV7-2 and TRBJ1-4, reads GAGVSQSPSNKVTEKGKDVELRCDPISGHTALYWYRQSLGQGLEFLIYFQGNSAPDKSGLPSDRFSAERTGGSVSTLTIQRTQQEDSAVYLCASSLGQGREKLFFGSGTQLSVL.

The chain is built from TRBV5-1 and TRBJ1-1; no reliable D call. The CDR3 totals 14 residues. Germline lookup yields CDR1 SGHRS and CDR2 YFSETQ. V was shortened by 4 bases and J by 0 bases, with 10 bases between the two germline ends. This CDR3 reads CASSASLLNTEAFF. CDR3 sequence (DNA): TGCGCCAGCAGCGCAAGCCTTTTGAACACTGAAGCTTTCTTT.

In nucleotides, the CDR3 is TGCGCCAGCAGCCAAGTGGGCGGCCCCTACAATGAGCAGTTCTTC. As protein: CASSQVGGPYNEQFF. The genes are TRBV4-1 and TRBJ2-1; D is undetermined. V was cut by 1 base and J by 2 bases, with 9 bases left in between. This CDR3 has 15 residues. Germline lookup yields CDR1 MGHRA and CDR2 YSYEKL.

The V call is TRBV7-2, the J call TRBJ2-3, with D unresolved. The germline gives CDR1 SGHTA, CDR2 FQGNSA. The V and J ends lost 0 bases and 3 bases respectively, with 10 bases between them. This CDR3 has 15 residues. The CDR3 DNA sequence: TGTGCCAGCAGCTTAGCCCCCCTCATTACAGATACGCAGTATTTT. Its protein product is CASSLAPLITDTQYF.

In regard to this clone: Germline and junction disagree at one end, which may indicate a read error. The V and J genes are TRBV2 and TRBJ1-1, with D hard to call. The CDR3 contains 12 residues. Germline CDR1 SNHLY, CDR2 FYNNEI. The CDR3 DNA reads as TGTGCCAGCAGCGAAGGACTCGCTGGGACTTTCTTT. Its translation: CASSEGLAGTFF. The full variable domain, in which reference TRBV2 and TRBJ1-1 provide the parts outside the CDR3, is EPEVTQTPSHQVTQMGQEVILRCVPISNHLYFYWYRQILGQKVEFLVSFYNNEISEKSEIFDDQFSVERPDGSNFTLKIRSTKLEDSAMYFCASSEGLAGTFFGQGTRLTVV.

The chain couples TRBV4-1 to TRBJ1-5; 9 positions match TRBD1. J was trimmed by 6 bases and V by 3 bases; bases with no gene match: 6. This CDR3 comprises 15 residues. Per germline, CDR1 MGHRA and CDR2 YSYEKL. CDR3 amino acids: CASSHPGQGSQPQHF. The CDR3, as DNA: TGCGCCAGCAGCCATCCGGGACAGGGAAGTCAGCCCCAGCATTTT.

The V and J genes are TRBV28 and TRBJ2-7; 8 bases agree with TRBD1. Germline CDR1 is MDHEN and CDR2 is SYDVKM. The junction had 13 bases not matched to a gene; V was cut back by 4 bases and J by 2 bases. CDR3 length equals 17 residues. In DNA form, the CDR3 reads TGTGCCAGCAGTTCCGGGACAGGCGGAGGCTTTACCTACGAGCAGTACTTC. Protein: CASSSGTGGGFTYEQYF. Combining the CDR3 with reference TRBV28 and TRBJ2-7 gives the whole variable domain DVKVTQSSRYLVKRTGEKVFLECVQDMDHENMFWYRQDPGLGLRLIYFSYDVKMKEKGDIPEGYSVSREKKERFSLILESASTNQTSMYLCASSSGTGGGFTYEQYFGPGTRLTVT.

With respect to this clone: The junction departs from the called germline gene at one end, perhaps through a read error. The chain couples TRBV28 to TRBJ1-5; possibly TRBD1 for D (5 bases). There are 18 residues in the CDR3. The germline V gene has CDR1 MDHEN and CDR2 SYDVKM. CDR3 sequence reads: CASRLLAVAGLSNQPQHF. The CDR3 DNA follows: TGTGCCAGCAGATTATTGGCCGTGGCAGGGTTGAGCAATCAGCCCCAGCATTTT. The variable domain in full, completed from reference TRBV28 and TRBJ1-5, reads DVKVTQSSRYLVKRTGEKVFLECVQDMDHENMFWYRQDPGLGLRLIYFSYDVKMKEKGDIPEGYSVSREKKERFSLILESASTNQTSMYLCASRLLAVAGLSNQPQHFGDGTRLSIL.

There are a few counts of this clone. The V call is TRBV27, the J call TRBJ1-5, with D perhaps TRBD1 (5 bases). The germline gives CDR1 MNHEY, CDR2 SMNVEV (reference sequence). Between the trimmed V and J ends, which lost 3 bases and 5 bases, there was a span of 14 bases. The CDR3 is made up of 15 amino acids. Written as DNA, the CDR3 is TGTGCCAGCAGTTTCCGGGGACGGTCTTATCAGCCCCAGCATTTT. Translating gives CASSFRGRSYQPQHF.

This clone was detected once. The rearrangement uses TRBV6-1 and TRBJ1-5; D is unresolved. V lost 7 bases and J 10 bases, leaving 17 bases between the germline ends. The V gene's germline CDR1 is MNHNS and CDR2 SASEGT. CDR3 length: 13 residues. Written as DNA, the CDR3 is TGTGCCAGCATGAGGGAGGGTTTGGTTCCCCAGCATTTT. Residues: CASMREGLVPQHF.

The rearrangement uses TRBV7-8 and TRBJ2-7; TRBD2 matches at 7 bases. The V gene's germline CDR1 is SGHVS and CDR2 FQNEAQ. V was pared by 2 bases and J by 0 bases, with 7 bases of the junction left unmatched. CDR3 size: 16 residues. The chain's CDR3 is CASSLFFREDSYEQYF. CDR3 nucleotide sequence: TGTGCCAGCAGCTTATTTTTCCGGGAGGACTCCTACGAGCAGTACTTC.

This clone was seen just once. The CDR3 bases are TGTGCCAGCAGTTCCGGACAGGGGGCGAGGGCCAACGTCCTGACTTTC. Translating gives CASSSGQGARANVLTF. The chain is built from TRBV28 and TRBJ2-6; 11 bases are shared with TRBD1. Germline CDR1 MDHEN, CDR2 SYDVKM. V shed 4 bases and J 5 bases; nucleotides not matched to a gene: 4. CDR3 length: 16 amino acids. Together with reference TRBV28 and TRBJ2-6, the CDR3 gives the full variable domain: DVKVTQSSRYLVKRTGEKVFLECVQDMDHENMFWYRQDPGLGLRLIYFSYDVKMKEKGDIPEGYSVSREKKERFSLILESASTNQTSMYLCASSSGQGARANVLTFGAGSRLTVL.

The V gene is TRBV7-6, the J gene TRBJ1-4; D is undetermined. Germline V CDR1 and CDR2: SGHVS, FNYEAQ. Trimming pared 5 bases from V and 8 bases from J, leaving 15 bases between. This CDR3 is built from 14 residues. CDR3 region: CASSHSGTLEKLFF. The CDR3 region has the DNA TGTGCCAGCAGCCATTCAGGCACTCTCGAAAAACTGTTTTTT. Full variable domain (outside the CDR3, taken from reference TRBV7-6 and TRBJ1-4): GAGVSQSPRYKVTKRGQDVALRCDPISGHVSLYWYRQALGQGPEFLTYFNYEAQQDKSGLPNDRFSAERPEGSISTLTIQRTEQRDSAMYRCASSHSGTLEKLFFGSGTQLSVL.

The V call is TRBV11-2, the J call TRBJ1-4; no reliable D call. CDR3 length equals 14 residues. V was trimmed by 7 bases and J by 0 bases, leaving 9 bases between them. CDR1 SGHAT and CDR2 FQNNGV come from the germline V gene. The CDR3 sequence: CASNPSATNEKLFF. The CDR3 DNA follows: TGTGCCAGCAACCCGTCTGCAACTAATGAAAAACTGTTTTTT.

Notes on this clone: The same CDR3 arises from other DNA sequences in this sample as well. The V gene is TRBV18, the J gene TRBJ2-1; no firm D call. This CDR3 region has 13 residues. Germline values: CDR1 KGHSH, CDR2 LQKENI. Trimming pared 0 bases from V and 7 bases from J, leaving 7 bases between. DNA of the CDR3: TGTGCCAGCTCACCACCTTCCGTGAATGAGCAGTTCTTC. It codes for CASSPPSVNEQFF.

J is TRBJ2-1 and V is TRBV7-6; 9 bases match TRBD1. This CDR3 is built from 16 residues. With 5 bases clipped from V and 6 bases from J, the junction kept 11 bases outside the gene matches. The germline V gene has CDR1 SGHVS and CDR2 FNYEAQ. The CDR3 protein is CASSRAGTGWANEQFF. CDR3 DNA sequence: TGTGCCAGCAGCCGAGCCGGGACAGGGTGGGCCAATGAGCAGTTCTTC.

Regarding this clone: One end of the junction fails to match germline, which may point to a read error. The chain combines TRBV6-6 with TRBJ2-1; no clear D gene. The CDR3 has 13 residues. CDR1 and CDR2 from the germline V gene are MNHNY and SVGAGI (reference sequence). The CDR3 protein is CASSLESGVRHLF. In DNA form, the CDR3 reads TGTGCCAGCAGCTTAGAATCCGGAGTCCGCCACCTCTTC.

The chain employs TRBV28 and TRBJ2-6; tentatively, D is TRBD1 (6 bases). The V end lost 3 bases, the J end lost 5 bases, and 11 bases lay between the germline ends. Germline V gives CDR1 MDHEN, CDR2 SYDVKM. The CDR3 consists of 15 residues. In DNA, the CDR3 is TGTGCCAGCAGTTTGAGGACAGCCTGGGCCAACGTCCTGACTTTC. Translating it yields CASSLRTAWANVLTF. Full variable domain (rest looked up from reference TRBV28 and TRBJ2-6): DVKVTQSSRYLVKRTGEKVFLECVQDMDHENMFWYRQDPGLGLRLIYFSYDVKMKEKGDIPEGYSVSREKKERFSLILESASTNQTSMYLCASSLRTAWANVLTFGAGSRLTVL.